This T cell receptor beta chain originates from a study of T-cell memory formation after mild COVID-19 (TCRdb year 2021). The study in broad terms: TCR sequence clusters from the two donors were largely donor specific. The cohort comprised two young, previously healthy adult volunteers, one female and one male. In a couple of donors, T-cell clones that expanded and contracted after mild COVID-19 were tracked by sequencing TCRalpha and TCRbeta repertoires over time. What the research found in general, with its limitations: Clones contracting from day 15 to 85 had balanced CD4/CD8 phenotypes, while a second wave expanding from day 15 to 37 was biased towards CD4+. The study covered only two mild cases, and larger cohorts including severe cases with pre-infection samples were considered necessary. Contracting CD4+ clones were located mainly in the CM and EM memory subsets, whereas CD8+ clones were found to be enriched in EMRA. The second-wave clones that peaked on day 37 were not confirmed to be SARS-CoV-2 specific. The detection of some responding clones in pre-infection memory suggests that pre-existing cross-reactive memory T cells joined the SARS-CoV-2 response.

Ficoll-Paque density gradient centrifugation was the method used to isolate PBMCs. Sequenced on an Illumina NovaSeq 6000. cDNA libraries for TCRalpha and TCRbeta were prepared by 5'RACE using constant-segment primers, with sample barcodes and unique molecular identifiers added. Trizol reagent was used to extract RNA from every sample. Library amplification was performed in two PCR steps, and a second sample barcode and Illumina TruSeq adapters were introduced in the second step. Sequencing of the libraries was done on an Illumina NovaSeq, producing 2 x 150 bp paired-end reads. In the original analysis: The reads were demultiplexed and collapsed into UMI-guided consensus sequences using migec v1.2.7. Using mixcr v2.1.11, UMI consensuses were aligned to TRA and TRB V and J templates and then assembled into clonotypes. Expanded or contracted clonotypes were those called significant by both edgeR and NoisET, with noise models trained on biological replicates. For edgeR calls, the thresholds were a false discovery rate-adjusted p below 0.01 and a log2 fold-change of 1. As an exploratory analysis of dynamics, max-normalized trajectories of the 1000 most abundant clonotypes were examined by PCA with hierarchical clustering. Each responding clone was given a CD4 or CD8 phenotype based on the CD4+ and CD8+ repertoires, which had been sequenced separately. TCRdb cleaned the public reads at Q25 with fastp, built clones with MiXCR and kept in-frame beta chains. Rows with one shared CDR3 protein collapse into an entry with the most common genes and DNA. The V and J calls and clone size come from TCRdb's table, not from the authors' own analysis. The sample table contains about 410,000 distinct CDR3 sequences; only one count was recorded for 18% of them. The ten largest account for approximately 21% of the sample.

This clonotype was counted ten times or more. Its antigen target is currently unknown. Per-nucleotide qualities are absent, and no much larger clonotype sits a single base away. Its CDR3 holds 14 amino acids, cysteine through phenylalanine. Only the CDR3 part of the read is kept: 42 bases, read in frame from the first base. The germline V gene provides CDR1 SGHRS and CDR2 YFSETQ. The junction carries 16 bases between V and J, which are trimmed by 5 bases and 5 bases respectively. The origin of this receptor is a man younger than 35 who had mild COVID-19 (a few samples of this study predate the infection). The sample titles of this study are shuffled in the database, so cell type and time point are left out; the donor was told from shared clones. The sample taken for sequencing was PBMCs or a T cell subset sorted from them (not recorded which). The sequence joins TRBV5-1 to TRBJ2-5; the D gene is perhaps TRBD1 or TRBD2, as each covers 5 bases. CDR3 sequence: CASSWGTAEETQYF. The nucleotide sequence reads TGCGCCAGCAGTTGGGGGACCGCCGAGGAGACCCAGTACTTC.